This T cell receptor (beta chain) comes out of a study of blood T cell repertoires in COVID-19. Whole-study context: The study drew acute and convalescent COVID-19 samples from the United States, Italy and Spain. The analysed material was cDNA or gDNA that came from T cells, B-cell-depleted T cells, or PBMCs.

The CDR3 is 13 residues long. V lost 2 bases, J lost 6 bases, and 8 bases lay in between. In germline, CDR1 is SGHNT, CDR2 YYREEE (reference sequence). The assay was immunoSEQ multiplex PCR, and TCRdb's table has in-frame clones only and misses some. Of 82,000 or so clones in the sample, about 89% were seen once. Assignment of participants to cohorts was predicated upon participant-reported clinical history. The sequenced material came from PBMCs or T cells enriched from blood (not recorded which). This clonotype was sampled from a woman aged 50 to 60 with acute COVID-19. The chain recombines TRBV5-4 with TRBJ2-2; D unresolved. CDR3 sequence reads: CASSLGQAGELFF. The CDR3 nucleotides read TGTGCCAGCAGCTTAGGTCAGGCCGGGGAGCTGTTTTTT.